This T cell receptor (beta chain) is from a study of blood T cell repertoires in COVID-19. Study context: From T cells, B-cell-depleted T cells, or PBMCs came the material, which was cDNA or gDNA.

Germline CDR1 and CDR2: MDHEN and SYDVKM. V lost 5 bases, J lost 2 bases, and 19 bases lay in between. The CDR3 totals 17 residues. Assay used: immunoSEQ multiplex PCR; TCRdb lists only in-frame clones, some missing. The sample has approximately 210,000 clones; 83% are singletons. The V call is TRBV28, the J call TRBJ1-3; perhaps TRBD1 as D (6 bases). This TCR derives from a woman between 40 and 55 years old with active or convalescent COVID-19. The sequenced sample was peripheral blood. The CDR3 bases are TGTGCCAGCAGTCCCCAGGGACACCCGAAGCCTGGAAACACCATATATTTT. This gives the protein CASSPQGHPKPGNTIYF.